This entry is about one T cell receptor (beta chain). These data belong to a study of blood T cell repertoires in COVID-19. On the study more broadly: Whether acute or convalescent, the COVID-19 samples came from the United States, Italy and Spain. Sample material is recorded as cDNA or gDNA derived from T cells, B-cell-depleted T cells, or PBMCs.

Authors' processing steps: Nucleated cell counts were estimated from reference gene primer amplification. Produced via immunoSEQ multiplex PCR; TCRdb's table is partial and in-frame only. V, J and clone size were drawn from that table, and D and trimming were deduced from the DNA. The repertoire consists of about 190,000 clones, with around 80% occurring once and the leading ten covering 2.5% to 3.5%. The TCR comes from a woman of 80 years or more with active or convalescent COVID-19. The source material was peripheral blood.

The CDR3 nucleotides are TGCAGCGGGACAGAAGTGAACACTGAAGCTTTCTTT. This translates into CSGTEVNTEAFF. V is TRBV29-1 and J is TRBJ1-1; TRBD1 is a possible D gene (6 bases). The germline gives CDR1 SQVTM, CDR2 ANQGSEA. With 7 bases removed from V and 0 bases from J, the gap between germline ends came to 9 bases. The CDR3 has 12 residues.